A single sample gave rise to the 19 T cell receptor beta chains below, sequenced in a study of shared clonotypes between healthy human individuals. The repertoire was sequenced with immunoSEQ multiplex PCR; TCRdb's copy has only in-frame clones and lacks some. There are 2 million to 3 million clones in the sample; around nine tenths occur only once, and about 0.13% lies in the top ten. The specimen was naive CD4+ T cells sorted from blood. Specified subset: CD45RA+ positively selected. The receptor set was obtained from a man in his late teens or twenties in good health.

As DNA, the CDR3 is TGCGCCAGCAGCTTGGTCGGGAAGATGGTGCGCGGGAGGGAGTCGGGACGCCTAGACAATGAGCAGTTCTTC. As protein: CASSLVGKMVRGRESGRLDNEQFF. The chain links TRBV5-1 to TRBJ2-1; 9 nucleotides agree with TRBD2. CDR3 length: 24 amino acids. V dropped 0 bases and J dropped 5; count of bases not matched to a gene: 30. Germline V gene data show CDR1 as SGHRS and CDR2 as YFSETQ. Filled out from reference TRBV5-1 and TRBJ2-1, the complete variable domain reads KAGVTQTPRYLIKTRGQQVTLSCSPISGHRSVSWYQQTPGQGLQFLFEYFSETQRNKGNFPGRFSGRQFSNSRSEMNVSTLELGDSALYLCASSLVGKMVRGRESGRLDNEQFFGPGTRLTVL.

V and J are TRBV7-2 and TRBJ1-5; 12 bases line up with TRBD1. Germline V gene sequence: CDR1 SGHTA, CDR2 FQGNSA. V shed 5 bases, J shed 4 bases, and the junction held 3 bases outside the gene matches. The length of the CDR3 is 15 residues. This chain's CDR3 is CASSGTGGMNQPQHF. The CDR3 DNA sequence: TGTGCCAGCAGCGGGACAGGGGGCATGAATCAGCCCCAGCATTTT.

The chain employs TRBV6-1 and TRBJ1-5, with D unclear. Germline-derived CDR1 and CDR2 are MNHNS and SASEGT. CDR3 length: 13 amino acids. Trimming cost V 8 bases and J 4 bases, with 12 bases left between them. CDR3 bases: TGTGCCAGCGGACCCTTAGTGAATCAGCCCCAGCATTTT. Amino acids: CASGPLVNQPQHF.

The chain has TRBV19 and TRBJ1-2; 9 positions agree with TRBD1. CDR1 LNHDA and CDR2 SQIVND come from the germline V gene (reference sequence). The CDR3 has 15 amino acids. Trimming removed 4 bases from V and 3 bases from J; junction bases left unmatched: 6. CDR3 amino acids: CASSRDRADYYGYTF. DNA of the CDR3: TGTGCCAGTAGTAGGGACAGGGCTGATTACTATGGCTACACCTTC.

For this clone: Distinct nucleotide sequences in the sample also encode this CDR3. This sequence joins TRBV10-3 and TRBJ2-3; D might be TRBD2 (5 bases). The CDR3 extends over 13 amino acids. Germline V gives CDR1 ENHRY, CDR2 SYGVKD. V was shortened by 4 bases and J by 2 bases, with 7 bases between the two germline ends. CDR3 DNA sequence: TGTGCCATCAGTGGAGGGTACACAGATACGCAGTATTTT. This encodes CAISGGYTDTQYF.

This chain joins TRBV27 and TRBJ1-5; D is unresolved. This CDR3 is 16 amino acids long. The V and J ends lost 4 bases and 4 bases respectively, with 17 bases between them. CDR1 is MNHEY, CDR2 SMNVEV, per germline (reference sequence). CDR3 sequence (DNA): TGTGCCAGCAGTTCTTCCGTTGCGGCCGCAAATCAGCCCCAGCATTTT. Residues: CASSSSVAAANQPQHF.

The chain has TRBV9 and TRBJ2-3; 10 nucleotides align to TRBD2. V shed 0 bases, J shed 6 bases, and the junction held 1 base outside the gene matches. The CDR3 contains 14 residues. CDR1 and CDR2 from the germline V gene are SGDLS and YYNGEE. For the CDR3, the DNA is TGTGCCAGCAGCGTAGGTAGCGGGGGGGATACGCAGTATTTT. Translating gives CASSVGSGGDTQYF.

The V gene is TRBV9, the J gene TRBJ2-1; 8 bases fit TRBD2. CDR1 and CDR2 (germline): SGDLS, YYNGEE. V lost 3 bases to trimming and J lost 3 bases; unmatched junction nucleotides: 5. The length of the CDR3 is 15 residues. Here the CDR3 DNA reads TGTGCCAGCAGCGGGGAGCGGGAGCACTACAATGAGCAGTTCTTC. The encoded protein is CASSGEREHYNEQFF.

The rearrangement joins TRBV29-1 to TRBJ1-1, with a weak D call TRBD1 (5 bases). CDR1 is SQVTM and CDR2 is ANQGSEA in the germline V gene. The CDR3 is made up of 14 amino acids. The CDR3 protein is CSKNEGQGVTEAFF. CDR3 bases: TGCAGTAAAAATGAAGGCCAGGGTGTTACTGAAGCTTTCTTT.

The CDR3 DNA follows: TGTGCCAGTAGTCGGGACAGGGGGGGAGATACGCAGTATTTT. It codes for CASSRDRGGDTQYF. The genes are TRBV19 and TRBJ2-3, with 11 positions matching TRBD1. The V and J ends lost 5 bases and 5 bases, in that order; junction bases with no gene match: 3. The CDR3 runs 14 residues. The V gene's germline CDR1 is LNHDA and CDR2 SQIVND (reference sequence).

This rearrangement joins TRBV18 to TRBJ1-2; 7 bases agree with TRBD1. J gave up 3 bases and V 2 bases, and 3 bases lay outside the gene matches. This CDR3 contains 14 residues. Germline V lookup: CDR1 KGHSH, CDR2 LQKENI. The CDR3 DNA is TGTGCCAGCTCACCAGGACAGGTGGACTATGGCTACACCTTC. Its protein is CASSPGQVDYGYTF.

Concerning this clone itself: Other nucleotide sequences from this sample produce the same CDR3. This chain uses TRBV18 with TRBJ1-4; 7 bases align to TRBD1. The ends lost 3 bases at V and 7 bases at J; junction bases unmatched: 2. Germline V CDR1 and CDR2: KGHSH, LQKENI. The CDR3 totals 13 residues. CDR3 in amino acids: CASSPRQGEKLFF. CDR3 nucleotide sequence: TGTGCCAGCTCACCTCGACAGGGTGAAAAACTGTTTTTT.

CDR3 region: CASSPERGYGYTF. CDR3 nucleotide sequence: TGTGCCAGCAGCCCCGAGCGGGGGTATGGCTACACCTTC. V gene TRBV11-2 combines with J gene TRBJ1-2, with a tentative D call TRBD1 (5 bases). Trimming removed 5 bases from V and 5 bases from J, with 12 bases in between. From germline, CDR1 is SGHAT and CDR2 FQNNGV. CDR3 length: 13 amino acids. The full variable domain, rest sourced from reference TRBV11-2 and TRBJ1-2, is EAGVAQSPRYKIIEKRQSVAFWCNPISGHATLYWYQQILGQGPKLLIQFQNNGVVDDSQLPKDRFSAERLKGVDSTLKIQPAKLEDSAVYLCASSPERGYGYTFGSGTRLTVV.

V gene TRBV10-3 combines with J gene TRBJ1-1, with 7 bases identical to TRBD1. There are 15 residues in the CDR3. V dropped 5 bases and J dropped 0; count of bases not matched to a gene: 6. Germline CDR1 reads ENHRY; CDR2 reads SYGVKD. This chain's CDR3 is CAISPGTAMNTEAFF. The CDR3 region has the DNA TGTGCCATCAGTCCCGGGACAGCGATGAACACTGAAGCTTTCTTT.

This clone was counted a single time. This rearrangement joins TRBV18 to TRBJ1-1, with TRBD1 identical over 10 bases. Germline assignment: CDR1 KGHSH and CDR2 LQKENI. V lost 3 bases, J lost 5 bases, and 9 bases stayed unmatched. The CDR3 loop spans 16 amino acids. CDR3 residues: CASSPIIDRGQTEAFF. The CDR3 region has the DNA TGTGCCAGCTCACCCATTATTGACAGGGGGCAAACTGAAGCTTTCTTT. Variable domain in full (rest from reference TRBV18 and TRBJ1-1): NAGVMQNPRHLVRRRGQEARLRCSPMKGHSHVYWYRQLPEEGLKFMVYLQKENIIDESGMPKERFSAEFPKEGPSILRIQQVVRGDSAAYFCASSPIIDRGQTEAFFGQGTRLTVV.

CDR3 region: CASSQGPDGTSAGEQYF. As DNA, the CDR3 is TGCGCCAGCAGCCAAGGGCCTGATGGGACTAGCGCCGGAGAGCAGTACTTC. This chain uses TRBV4-3 with TRBJ2-7; TRBD2 agrees at 10 bases. The CDR3 is 17 amino acids. CDR1 is LGHNA, CDR2 YSLEER, per germline. V dropped 1 base and J dropped 7; count of bases not matched to a gene: 13.

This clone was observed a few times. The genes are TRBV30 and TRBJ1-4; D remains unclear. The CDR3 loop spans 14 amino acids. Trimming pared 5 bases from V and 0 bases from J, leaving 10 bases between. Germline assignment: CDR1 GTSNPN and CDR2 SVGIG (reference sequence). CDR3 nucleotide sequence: TGTGCCTGGTCGAACAGAGCAACTAATGAAAAACTGTTTTTT. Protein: CAWSNRATNEKLFF.

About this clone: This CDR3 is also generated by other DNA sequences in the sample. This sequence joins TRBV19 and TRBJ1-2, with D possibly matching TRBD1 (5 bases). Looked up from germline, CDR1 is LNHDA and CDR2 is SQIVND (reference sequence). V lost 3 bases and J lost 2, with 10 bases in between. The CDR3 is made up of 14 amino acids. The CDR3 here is CASSIAGVNYGYTF. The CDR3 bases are TGTGCCAGTAGTATTGCGGGGGTCAACTATGGCTACACCTTC.

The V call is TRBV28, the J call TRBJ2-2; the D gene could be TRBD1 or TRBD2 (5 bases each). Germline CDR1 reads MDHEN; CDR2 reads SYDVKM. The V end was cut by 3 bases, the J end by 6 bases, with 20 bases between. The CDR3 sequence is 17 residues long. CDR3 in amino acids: CASSFSRGPRAAGELFF. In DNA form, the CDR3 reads TGTGCCAGCAGTTTTAGCCGGGGACCCCGGGCAGCCGGGGAGCTGTTTTTT.